Below are 32 T cell receptor beta chains sequenced from a single sample in a study of shared clonotypes between healthy human individuals. Assay used: immunoSEQ multiplex PCR; TCRdb lists only in-frame clones, some missing. The sample has approximately 740,000 clones; more than 85% are singletons. The naive CD8 population came from CD45RO-negative cells selected for CCR7, without terminally differentiated effector memory CD45RA+ cells. Sequencing input: naive CD8+ T cells sorted from blood. These receptors all stem from a man aged 25 to 40 in good health.

The CDR3 DNA follows: TGTGCCAGCAGTAGGGGGATCGAGCAGTACTTC. Protein sequence: CASSRGIEQYF. V gene TRBV27 combines with J gene TRBJ2-7; the D gene is possibly TRBD1 (6 bases). The V end was cut by 5 bases, the J end by 6 bases, with 8 bases between. Germline lookup yields CDR1 MNHEY and CDR2 SMNVEV (reference sequence). The CDR3 loop spans 11 amino acids.

This sequence joins TRBV7-9 and TRBJ2-1; possible D gene TRBD2, 5 bases. Trimming took off 1 base at V and 4 bases at J, with 14 bases between the two ends. Germline CDR1 SEHNR, CDR2 FQNEAQ (reference sequence). This CDR3 contains 16 residues. CDR3: CASSLGYGTSYNEQFF. CDR3 bases: TGTGCCAGCAGCTTAGGATATGGAACTAGTTACAATGAGCAGTTCTTC.

This CDR3 reads CAIRDRESSYEQYF. In DNA, the CDR3 is TGTGCCATCAGGGACAGGGAGAGCTCCTACGAGCAGTACTTC. V usage is TRBV10-3 and J usage is TRBJ2-7; 8 bases are shared with TRBD1. Germline values: CDR1 ENHRY, CDR2 SYGVKD. The CDR3 sequence is 14 residues long. V shed 6 bases, J shed 0 bases, and the junction held 4 bases outside the gene matches.

The CDR3, as DNA: TGTGCCAGCAGCTATCTAACCCCGAGACCAGGTGTCAATGAGCAGTTCTTC. Translated: CASSYLTPRPGVNEQFF. V usage is TRBV28 and J usage is TRBJ2-1; D remains ambiguous. The CDR3 extends over 17 amino acids. Deletions cut 6 bases from V and 6 bases from J, with 24 bases between. Germline-derived CDR1 and CDR2 are MDHEN and SYDVKM.

The gene calls are TRBV5-5 and TRBJ2-1, with a tentative D call TRBD1 (5 bases). Germline V gene data show CDR1 as SGHKS and CDR2 as YYEKEE (reference sequence). V was trimmed by 2 bases and J by 5 bases, leaving 11 bases between them. There are 14 residues in the CDR3. Written as DNA, the CDR3 is TGTGCCAGCAGCTTAGGGGTGGCGGACAATGAGCAGTTCTTC. This sequence encodes CASSLGVADNEQFF.

The rearrangement joins TRBV21-1 to TRBJ1-2; TRBD1, the table's D call, was not compared with the DNA. TRBV21-1 is designated a pseudogene. This CDR3 is 16 amino acids long. The CDR3 sequence is CASRLGRGRFNYGYTF. In DNA, the CDR3 is TGTGCCAGCAGATTGGGCAGGGGTCGTTTTAACTATGGCTACACCTTC.

To note about this clone: One junction end disagrees with the germline gene, perhaps due to a read error. The chain couples TRBV29-1 to TRBJ2-7, with 7 bases fitting TRBD1. CDR1 SQVTM and CDR2 ANQGSEA come from the germline V gene. The CDR3 extends over 14 amino acids. The DNA of the CDR3 is TGCAGCACCATGTCGATGGGACAGTCGTACGGGCAGTACTTC. Encoded protein: CSTMSMGQSYGQYF.

This clone was seen once. The chain recombines TRBV11-2 with TRBJ2-5, with 8 nucleotides matching TRBD2. V dropped 0 bases and J dropped 2; count of bases not matched to a gene: 5. Germline lookup yields CDR1 SGHAT and CDR2 FQNNGV. The CDR3 covers 16 residues. As DNA, the CDR3 is TGTGCCAGCAGCTTAGAGTTTAGCGGGAATCAAGAGACCCAGTACTTC. It is translated as CASSLEFSGNQETQYF.

J is TRBJ1-5 and V is TRBV18; possibly TRBD1 for D (6 bases). CDR3 length equals 16 residues. Germline V lookup: CDR1 KGHSH, CDR2 LQKENI. V was trimmed by 3 bases and J by 7 bases, leaving 19 bases between them. CDR3 sequence: CASSPAATGFRQPQHF. DNA of the CDR3: TGTGCCAGCTCACCCGCCGCGACAGGTTTTAGGCAGCCCCAGCATTTT. The full variable domain, rest sourced from reference TRBV18 and TRBJ1-5, is NAGVMQNPRHLVRRRGQEARLRCSPMKGHSHVYWYRQLPEEGLKFMVYLQKENIIDESGMPKERFSAEFPKEGPSILRIQQVVRGDSAAYFCASSPAATGFRQPQHFGDGTRLSIL.

The chain uses TRBV7-6 and TRBJ2-1, with TRBD1 identical over 11 bases. V lost 2 bases to trimming and J lost 5 bases; unmatched junction nucleotides: 11. CDR3 size: 18 residues. The V gene's germline CDR1 is SGHVS and CDR2 FNYEAQ. As DNA, the CDR3 is TGTGCCAGCAGCTTATTCTTCGCGGGACAGGGGGATCACAATGAGCAGTTCTTC. It is translated as CASSLFFAGQGDHNEQFF.

This clone appeared a few times. The chain is built from TRBV9 and TRBJ1-2; TRBD1 is a possible D gene (6 bases). V was trimmed by 0 bases and J by 4 bases, leaving 13 bases between them. The CDR3 totals 15 residues. Per germline, CDR1 SGDLS and CDR2 YYNGEE. CDR3 residues: CASSVAPGAAYGYTF. CDR3 DNA: TGTGCCAGCAGCGTAGCTCCGGGGGCAGCCTATGGCTACACCTTC.

V and J are TRBV7-2 and TRBJ2-3, with 9 bases fitting TRBD2. V shed 1 base and J 1 base; nucleotides not matched to a gene: 12. CDR3 length equals 19 residues. The germline CDR1 and CDR2 sequences are SGHTA and FQGNSA. CDR3 nucleotide sequence: TGTGCCAGCAGCTTAGAGGTAGGTCCTAGCGGGAAAGGCACAGATACGCAGTATTTT. This translates into CASSLEVGPSGKGTDTQYF.

The chain employs TRBV27 and TRBJ1-5; no clear D. The V and J ends lost 2 bases and 4 bases respectively, with 12 bases between them. CDR3 length: 15 residues. CDR1 and CDR2 from the germline V gene are MNHEY and SMNVEV (reference sequence). The CDR3 region has the DNA TGTGCCAGCAGTTTAGGGCCCCCGGGGAATCAGCCCCAGCATTTT. Its translation: CASSLGPPGNQPQHF.

V usage is TRBV7-9 and J usage is TRBJ2-1; TRBD1 matches 10 bases. Looked up from germline, CDR1 is SEHNR and CDR2 is FQNEAQ (reference sequence). This CDR3 region has 15 residues. With V trimmed by 5 bases and J by 6 bases, 7 bases remained unmatched. The DNA of the CDR3 is TGTGCCAGCAGCCGGACAGGGGGTACCCTCAATGAGCAGTTCTTC. Translated, it gives CASSRTGGTLNEQFF.

The chain couples TRBV27 to TRBJ2-3; D is unclear. The CDR3 runs 13 residues. V lost 2 bases and J lost 2, with 5 bases in between. Germline CDR1 reads MNHEY; CDR2 reads SMNVEV (reference sequence). This CDR3 reads CASSLRHTDTQYF. The CDR3, as DNA: TGTGCCAGCAGTTTACGCCACACAGATACGCAGTATTTT.

This chain connects TRBV7-2 to TRBJ2-5; 7 bases are shared with TRBD1. Trimming removed 0 bases from V and 9 bases from J; junction bases left unmatched: 16. This CDR3 comprises 17 residues. Germline loops: CDR1 SGHTA, CDR2 FQGNSA. The DNA of the CDR3 is TGTGCCAGCAGCTTAGCCTTTTCCGGGACAGCCTTGCAAGCCCAGTACTTC. Its protein product is CASSLAFSGTALQAQYF.

The chain uses TRBV7-9 and TRBJ2-1; 14 nucleotides line up with TRBD2. CDR3 length equals 19 residues. CDR1 is SEHNR and CDR2 is FQNEAQ in the germline V gene (reference sequence). V shed 4 bases, J shed 10 bases, and the junction held 18 bases outside the gene matches. The chain's CDR3 is CASSSDGSSGTSGRGEQFF. The CDR3 coding sequence is TGTGCCAGCAGCTCCGACGGGTCCTCCGGGACTAGCGGGAGAGGGGAGCAGTTCTTC.

The DNA for the CDR3 is TGTGCCAGCAGCTTGGCAGGGGGACTAGTTGTCGAGCAGTACTTC. Amino acids: CASSLAGGLVVEQYF. This chain links TRBV5-6 with TRBJ2-7, with a tentative D call TRBD2 (8 bases). V was pared by 0 bases and J by 6 bases, with 16 bases between. CDR3 length: 15 residues. Looked up from germline, CDR1 is SGHDT and CDR2 is YYEEEE.

The chain joins TRBV21-1 to TRBJ2-7; the table's D call, TRBD2, was not checked against the DNA. TRBV21-1 is tagged as a pseudogene. The CDR3 consists of 16 residues. The CDR3 DNA reads as TGTGCCAGCAGCAAAGTTGGCGGGAGAGGGTCCTACGAGCAGTACTTC. Protein sequence: CASSKVGGRGSYEQYF.

V and J are TRBV15 and TRBJ2-7; 7 nucleotides agree with TRBD1. This CDR3 contains 16 residues. V lost 5 bases and J lost 2; bases outside the gene matches: 12. Germline V lookup: CDR1 LNHNV, CDR2 YYDKDF (reference sequence). CDR3 amino acids: CATSRKQGPYPYEQYF. The DNA of the CDR3 is TGTGCCACCAGCCGGAAACAGGGGCCGTACCCCTACGAGCAGTACTTC. The whole variable domain, remainder taken from reference TRBV15 and TRBJ2-7, is DAMVIQNPRYQVTQFGKPVTLSCSQTLNHNVMYWYQQKSSQAPKLLFHYYDKDFNNEADTPDNFQSRRPNTSFCFLDIRSPGLGDTAMYLCATSRKQGPYPYEQYFGPGTRLTVT.

V and J are TRBV13 and TRBJ1-1; possibly TRBD1 for D (6 bases). The CDR3 runs 14 residues. V lost 5 bases and J lost 1, with 11 bases in between. Germline assignment: CDR1 PRHDT and CDR2 FYEKMQ (reference sequence). The CDR3: CASSGTGTNTEAFF. CDR3 coding DNA: TGTGCCAGCAGCGGAACAGGGACGAACACTGAAGCTTTCTTT.

This clone was found many times. Other DNA sequences in this specimen translate into the identical CDR3. The genes are TRBV25-1 and TRBJ2-6; 8 nucleotides line up with TRBD1. After removal of 3 bases from V and 4 bases from J, the junction contained 8 bases not matched to a gene. Germline V lookup: CDR1 MGHDK, CDR2 SYGVNS. The CDR3 is made up of 17 amino acids. The CDR3 is CASSDPGGALGANVLTF. The CDR3, as DNA: TGTGCCAGCAGTGATCCAGGGGGCGCGTTGGGGGCCAACGTCCTGACTTTC.

V and J are TRBV19 and TRBJ1-5; 7 bases map to TRBD1. The V gene end was trimmed by 8 bases and the J gene end by 4 bases; junction bases not matched to a gene: 8. The CDR3 length is 14 residues. CDR1 is LNHDA, CDR2 SQIVND, per germline (reference sequence). The CDR3 sequence: CASDGTVQNQPQHF. The CDR3 DNA reads as TGTGCCAGTGACGGGACAGTACAAAATCAGCCCCAGCATTTT.

The rearrangement joins TRBV28 to TRBJ1-1; 7 bases align to TRBD1. Trimming at V came to 6 bases and at J to 3 bases, leaving 10 bases not matched to a gene. The germline V gene encodes CDR1 MDHEN and CDR2 SYDVKM. This CDR3 has 15 residues. In DNA form, the CDR3 reads TGTGCCAGCAGGCTTTCAGGGGGACGGGACACTGAAGCTTTCTTT. It specifies CASRLSGGRDTEAFF.

The chain has TRBV9 and TRBJ2-2, with D unclear. Deletions cut 0 bases from V and 9 bases from J, with 9 bases between. Germline CDR1 reads SGDLS; CDR2 reads YYNGEE. The length of the CDR3 is 13 residues. Here the CDR3 DNA reads TGTGCCAGCAGCGTAGTGGAAGGGAGGGAGCTGTTTTTT. Translating it yields CASSVVEGRELFF.

This clone was found a few times. This chain links TRBV10-3 with TRBJ2-2; D is unresolved. CDR3 length: 14 residues. The V end was cut by 3 bases, the J end by 0 bases, with 5 bases between. Germline V CDR1 and CDR2: ENHRY, SYGVKD. The CDR3 sequence: CAISESSNTGELFF. In DNA form, the CDR3 reads TGTGCCATCAGTGAATCTTCGAACACCGGGGAGCTGTTTTTT.

J is TRBJ2-1 and V is TRBV27; D remains ambiguous. V lost 2 bases and J 15 bases, leaving 11 bases between the germline ends. The CDR3 extends over 11 amino acids. Germline V gene data show CDR1 as MNHEY and CDR2 as SMNVEV (reference sequence). The chain's CDR3 is CASSLGPRRFF. The CDR3 DNA is TGTGCCAGCAGTTTAGGCCCACGGCGGTTCTTC.

The chain employs TRBV29-1 and TRBJ2-1, with D hard to call. Germline CDR1 is SQVTM and CDR2 is ANQGSEA. Trimming took 4 bases from V and 4 from J, leaving 14 bases between them. This CDR3 comprises 14 residues. The CDR3 here is CSVVVQETYNEQFF. CDR3 sequence (DNA): TGCAGCGTTGTTGTCCAGGAGACTTACAATGAGCAGTTCTTC.

The V call is TRBV7-9, the J call TRBJ1-5, with 7 bases identical to TRBD1. This CDR3 comprises 14 residues. V lost 6 bases and J lost 4; bases outside the gene matches: 6. The germline gives CDR1 SEHNR, CDR2 FQNEAQ (reference sequence). The CDR3 bases are TGTGCCAGCAGGAGAACAGGGGAGAATCAGCCCCAGCATTTT. Its protein is CASRRTGENQPQHF.

In this sample, this clone turned up once. The chain carries TRBV27 and TRBJ2-7; 11 bases are shared with TRBD1. The germline V gene encodes CDR1 MNHEY and CDR2 SMNVEV (reference sequence). Losses at the gene ends were 5 bases for V and 5 bases for J; bases not matched to a gene: 11. The CDR3 runs to 16 residues. The CDR3, as DNA: TGTGCCAGCAGTCCGTGGGACAGGGGGAGAGAGCACGAGCAGTACTTC. Its translation is CASSPWDRGREHEQYF.

V gene TRBV14 combines with J gene TRBJ2-7; the D is unclear. Germline assignment: CDR1 SGHDN and CDR2 FVKESK. Trimming took 6 bases from V and 3 from J, leaving 12 bases between them. The CDR3 totals 13 residues. As DNA, the CDR3 is TGTGCCAGCAGTCCCGTCGGCGTCTACGAGCAGTACTTC. Its protein is CASSPVGVYEQYF.

The chain combines TRBV5-6 with TRBJ2-5; TRBD2 might be the D (6 bases). V lost 2 bases to trimming and J lost 4 bases, with 12 bases between them. Germline V gene sequence: CDR1 SGHDT, CDR2 YYEEEE. The CDR3 totals 14 residues. The CDR3 loop is CASSFPGSRETQYF. DNA of the CDR3: TGTGCCAGCAGCTTTCCCGGGAGTCGAGAGACCCAGTACTTC.